These T cell receptor beta chains were read from a single sample in a study of CXCR3-negative and CXCR3-positive naive CD8 T cells. TCRdb reprocessed the 5' RACE reads and stores each CDR3 protein as one record, lacking DNA. The sample is made up of some 130,000 distinct CDR3 sequences, and the top ten hold 0.4% to 0.5% of it. Sequencing input: naive CXCR3+ CD8+ T cells from blood. The source is a human donor in good health. Some clones in this sample may be carry-over from other donors' samples. Each CDR3 is given with its conserved first and last residue. The order of the fields is V gene, J gene, CDR3 protein.

V gene: TRBV15
J gene: TRBJ1-6
CDR3 protein: CATSRTGSYNSPLHF

V gene: TRBV15
J gene: TRBJ2-3
CDR3 protein: CATSRDSGSTDTQYF

V gene: TRBV20-1
J gene: TRBJ2-7
CDR3 protein: CSARRTSSYEQYF

V gene: TRBV14
J gene: TRBJ2-7
CDR3 protein: CASSQARAPLMEQYF

V gene: TRBV7-9
J gene: TRBJ1-1
CDR3 protein: CASSQSSATEAFF

V gene: TRBV29-1
J gene: TRBJ2-2
CDR3 protein: CSVLQGSGELFF

V gene: TRBV11-2
J gene: TRBJ2-3
CDR3 protein: CASSLVAGPYTDTQYF

V gene: TRBV29-1
J gene: TRBJ2-1
CDR3 protein: CSVEENLLGQGSLGSYNEQFF

V gene: TRBV5-1
J gene: TRBJ1-5
CDR3 protein: CASSLWGQGAREPQHF

V gene: TRBV10-2
J gene: TRBJ2-7
CDR3 protein: CASSDWFSYEQYF

V gene: TRBV29-1
J gene: TRBJ2-2
CDR3 protein: CSALGADTGELFF

V gene: TRBV7-9
J gene: TRBJ2-5
CDR3 protein: CASREIAGGLQETQYF

V gene: TRBV13
J gene: TRBJ1-3
CDR3 protein: CASSFRRTNQNTIYF

V gene: TRBV10-3
J gene: TRBJ2-7
CDR3 protein: CAISAGGVFDEQYF

V gene: TRBV12-3/TRBV12-4
J gene: TRBJ2-1
CDR3 protein: CAVSSGGASNEPFF

V gene: TRBV12-3/TRBV12-4
J gene: TRBJ2-7
CDR3 protein: CASSSLAGVGEQYF

V gene: TRBV28
J gene: TRBJ2-1
CDR3 protein: CASSPTGGSMNEQFF

V gene: TRBV7-9
J gene: TRBJ1-4
CDR3 protein: CASRQSNEKLFF

V gene: TRBV11-2
J gene: TRBJ1-1
CDR3 protein: CASSPVSGSAFF